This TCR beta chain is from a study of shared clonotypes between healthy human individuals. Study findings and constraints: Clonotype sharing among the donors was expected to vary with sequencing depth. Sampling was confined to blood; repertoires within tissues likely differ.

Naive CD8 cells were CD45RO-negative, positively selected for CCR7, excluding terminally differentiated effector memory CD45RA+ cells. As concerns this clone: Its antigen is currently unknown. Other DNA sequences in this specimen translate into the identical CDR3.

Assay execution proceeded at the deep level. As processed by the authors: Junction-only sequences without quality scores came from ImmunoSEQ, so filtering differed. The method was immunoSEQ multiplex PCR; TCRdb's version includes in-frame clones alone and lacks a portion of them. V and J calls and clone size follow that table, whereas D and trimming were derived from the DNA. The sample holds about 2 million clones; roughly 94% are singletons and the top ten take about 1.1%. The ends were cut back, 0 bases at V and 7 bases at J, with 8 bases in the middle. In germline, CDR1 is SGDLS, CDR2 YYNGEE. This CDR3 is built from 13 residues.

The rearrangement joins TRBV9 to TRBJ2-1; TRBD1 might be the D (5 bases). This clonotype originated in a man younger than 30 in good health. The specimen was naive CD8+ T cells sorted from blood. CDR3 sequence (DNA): TGTGCCAGCAGCGTAGAAGGGGATAATGAGCAGTTCTTC. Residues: CASSVEGDNEQFF.